The present entry profiles one T cell receptor (beta chain) with its context. Its antigen is currently unknown. Data came from immunoSEQ multiplex PCR; TCRdb stores just in-frame clones and leaves some out. The sample lists over 85,000 clones, 88% seen once, with 16% in the top ten. This sample stems from a study of T cell responses to AZD1222 COVID-19 vaccine. Findings and limits, study-wide: Nearly half of spike-specific TCRs reportedly go after variant regions that carry no mutations. Donors were mostly white British, more females; clonal diversity possibly underestimated.

Researchers grouped second doses given at about 4 or about 12 weeks into one pool. Trimming removed 3 bases from V and 10 bases from J; junction bases left unmatched: 1. Germline values: CDR1 LGHDT, CDR2 YNNKEL (reference sequence). This CDR3 is built from 12 residues. J is TRBJ1-1 and V is TRBV3-1 (or the pseudogene TRBV3-2); TRBD1 matches at 11 bases. The TCR comes from an adult who received the AZD1222 COVID-19 vaccine. This specimen was peripheral blood, taken 28 days after the second AZD1222 dose. CDR3 coding DNA: TGTGCCAGCAGCCAGGGGACAGGGGGAGCTTTCTTT. As protein: CASSQGTGGAFF.